This TCR beta chain was identified during a study of human T cells and chemical hapten exposure (dated by TCRdb to the early 2020s). Background on the whole study: For sensitization, 2% DPC in acetone was applied to a roughly 2 cm by roughly 2 cm area of upper inner arm skin. Blood samples were taken from patients before sensitization (week 0) and then at 2, 6 and about 24 weeks after DPC sensitization. Patch testing was done on the upper back using Finn chambers containing 0.01% DPC, and results were scored after 6 days according to International Contact Dermatitis Research Group standards. Blood for TCR sequencing was provided by twenty-nine alopecia patients at one to four time points (pre-sensitization, 2, 6 and 24 weeks). Libraries were pooled for sequencing, and variation in per-sample TCR yields was attributed mainly to small differences in library volumes within the pool. Peripheral blood TCR repertoire changes were tracked in vivo in alopecia patients during primary and secondary sensitization to the hapten diphenylcyclopropenone (DPC). Weekly therapeutic DPC doses were additionally applied to the scalp of patients throughout the approximately 23-week study period. Alopecia areata with under or over 50% scalp involvement, alopecia totalis and alopecia universalis were represented in the patient cohort, which was mostly female.

The time point label corresponds to: pre-sensitization, week 0. The treatment or condition label on this specimen signifies: therapeutic diphenylcyclopropenone sensitization with weekly scalp DPC. Blood at each patch-test visit was drawn before the patch test was applied. To be eligible, patients had to be aged 18 to 70, diagnosed with alopecia and judged suitable for DPC therapy, while pregnant patients were excluded. Total RNA was extracted from unfractionated whole blood collected in Tempus Blood RNA tubes. The library was obtained by RACE. Sequencing relied on a NextSeq 500. Library preparation attached unique molecular identifiers to individual cDNA molecules for quantitative, reproducible TCR counting. From each blood RNA sample, both TCR alpha and TCR beta chains were sequenced. The study's processing was this. The median number of TCRs per sample was 95,638, ranging from roughly 23,224 to 690,600. The Decombinator software suite was used to annotate V, J and CDR3 in the TCR reads. To make PS versus PT1 abundance plots, every sample was subsampled to the same number of TCRs (28,000). TCRs were defined as expanded if absent before sensitization and observed at least eight times at the 2-week time point. The raw public reads went through TCRdb reprocessing: fastp at Q25, MiXCR clone calling, in-frame beta chains kept. Merged by CDR3 protein, the rows form single entries marked with the most common genes and DNA. The V and J calls follow TCRdb's processing rather than the paper's. In this sample the table shows more than 300,000 distinct CDR3 sequences, 4.5% to 5.5% of which occur a single time. The ten largest clones represent less than 9% of the sample.

Reading the germline V gene gives CDR1 MNHEY and CDR2 SVGAGI. The germline V end is reduced by 6 bases and the J end by 0 bases; junction bases left unmatched: 12. The CDR3 sequence holds 17 residues, the cysteine and phenylalanine included. The retained sequence is limited to the CDR3, 51 bases, with the frame set at the first base. About this clonotype: No cognate antigen has been identified for it. The record has no base qualities; no much larger clone is one base away.

Paper-wide results and their limitations: After repeated subsampling, the strength of the expansion versus patch-test correlation and the threshold at which it became significant changed. DPC sensitization did not change how many TCRs were above 1 in 1000 frequency, and no evidence was found of alterations in global repertoire structure. Patch test score was positively correlated with the number of PT1 expanded TCRs, with significance at thresholds 8, 16 and 32 but not at 4. Alopecia, a presumed autoimmune disease, was present in all patients, so the immune response of the patients might differ from that of healthy individuals. Expanded TCRs formed significantly more large CDR3 similarity clusters than pre-sensitization or healthy control sets, consistent with antigen-driven responses.

The source material was whole blood, sampled in connection with sensitization to the hapten diphenylcyclopropenone (DPC). The chain links TRBV6-5 with TRBJ2-3, with 7 bases matching TRBD1. The TCR originated in a woman aged 18-29 years with alopecia areata. Some clones in this sample may be carry-over from other donors' samples. The CDR3 sequence is CASRPNQDRRSTDTQYF. In nucleotide form, the sequence is TGTGCCAGCAGACCCAATCAGGACAGGCGAAGCACAGATACGCAGTATTTT.